Each of the 32 T cell receptor beta chains below was sequenced from the same sample in a study of CD8+CD57+ T cells in acquired aplastic anemia. By flow cytometry, patients selected for sequencing had shown an expansion of CD8+CD57+ cells. Genomic DNA constituted the template upon which TCR beta VDJ and CDR3 profiling was performed. TCRdb itself ran the reads through MiXCR, one entry per CDR3 protein. Here the sample spans around 200,000 distinct CDR3 sequences, roughly 50% being singletons. Sequencing used sorted CD4+, CD8+, or CD8+CD57+ T cells (not recorded which) from PBMCs. Receptors were obtained from a human donor with aplastic anemia.

This clonotype was detected ten times or more. The chain carries TRBV7-9 and TRBJ2-1; TRBD1 aligns across 9 bases. Germline V gene sequence: CDR1 SEHNR, CDR2 FQNEAQ (reference sequence). V shed 1 base and J 9 bases; nucleotides not matched to a gene: 4. The CDR3 length is 14 residues. CDR3 DNA: TGTGCCAGCAGCTTAGGGACAGGGGAGGGTGAGCAGTTCTTC. Encoded protein: CASSLGTGEGEQFF. Complete variable domain (other parts from reference TRBV7-9 and TRBJ2-1): DTGVSQNPRHKITKRGQNVTFRCDPISEHNRLYWYRQTLGQGPEFLTYFQNEAQLEKSRLLSDRFSAERPKGSFSTLEIQRTEQGDSAMYLCASSLGTGEGEQFFGPGTRLTVL.

The chain employs TRBV15 and TRBJ2-1; no clear D. The J call may be faulty, since TRBJ2-7 better matches the DNA end. The CDR3 is 14 amino acids. From germline, CDR1 is LNHNV and CDR2 YYDKDF (reference sequence). CDR3 bases: TGTGCCACCAGCAGAGAAGATGACTCCTACGAGCAGTACTTC. It translates to CATSREDDSYEQYF.

In its sample, this clonotype was seen many times. The chain combines TRBV7-9 with TRBJ1-2; no definite D call. There are 11 residues in the CDR3. Per the germline V gene, CDR1 is SEHNR and CDR2 is FQNEAQ (reference sequence). V was shortened by 3 bases and J by 2 bases, with 1 base between the two germline ends. CDR3 loop: CASSFNYGYTF. The CDR3 DNA reads as TGTGCCAGCAGCTTCAACTATGGCTACACCTTC.

This rearrangement joins TRBV7-9 to TRBJ1-1, with D unresolved. Germline CDR1 is SEHNR and CDR2 is FQNEAQ (reference sequence). V dropped 6 bases and J dropped 6 bases, with 11 bases sitting between them. The CDR3 runs 12 residues. CDR3 loop: CASSSEVAEAFF. In DNA form, the CDR3 reads TGTGCCAGCAGTTCTGAGGTCGCTGAAGCTTTCTTT.

The gene calls are TRBV19 and TRBJ1-5; no reliable D call. The CDR3 length is 15 residues. V lost 7 bases, J lost 2 bases, and 15 bases lay in between. Germline V gives CDR1 LNHDA, CDR2 SQIVND (reference sequence). CDR3 sequence: CASTYDGMGNQPQHF. The CDR3 nucleotides are TGTGCCAGTACCTACGACGGGATGGGCAATCAGCCCCAGCATTTT.

V gene TRBV7-2 combines with J gene TRBJ1-1, with TRBD1 identical over 7 bases. Trimming cost V 3 bases and J 5 bases; bases outside gene matches: 3. This CDR3 contains 13 residues. Looked up from germline, CDR1 is SGHTA and CDR2 is FQGNSA. CDR3 sequence: CASSLGQTTEAFF. The CDR3, as DNA: TGTGCCAGCAGCTTGGGACAGACAACTGAAGCTTTCTTT. Together with reference TRBV7-2 and TRBJ1-1, the CDR3 gives the full variable domain: GAGVSQSPSNKVTEKGKDVELRCDPISGHTALYWYRQSLGQGLEFLIYFQGNSAPDKSGLPSDRFSAERTGGSVSTLTIQRTQQEDSAVYLCASSLGQTTEAFFGQGTRLTVV.

The V call is TRBV4-1, the J call TRBJ2-3, with 7 bases lining up with TRBD2. Germline assignment: CDR1 MGHRA and CDR2 YSYEKL. CDR3 length equals 15 residues. J gave up 3 bases and V 1 base, and 4 bases lay outside the gene matches. CDR3 nucleotide sequence: TGCGCCAGCAGCCAAGCGGGGGGACGGACAGATACGCAGTATTTT. Translated: CASSQAGGRTDTQYF.

This clonotype was detected ten times or more. V is TRBV6-5 and J is TRBJ1-3, with 7 bases matching TRBD1. Germline loops: CDR1 MNHEY, CDR2 SVGAGI. V shed 6 bases and J 8 bases; nucleotides not matched to a gene: 7. The CDR3 loop spans 13 amino acids. The CDR3 DNA is TGTGCCAGCAGACGCGACAGGGCAGACACCATATATTTT. Its protein product is CASRRDRADTIYF.

V and J are TRBV14 and TRBJ1-6, with a weak D call TRBD1 (5 bases). Germline CDR1 is SGHDN and CDR2 is FVKESK. This CDR3 comprises 14 residues. Trimming left V 2 bases short and J 10 bases short, with 12 bases between. This CDR3 reads CASSQQGGLSPLHF. The CDR3 DNA reads TGTGCCAGCAGCCAACAGGGAGGATTGTCACCCCTCCACTTT.

The table lists this clonotype with many counts. The chain employs TRBV9 and TRBJ2-2; D is unresolved. The germline V and J ends were trimmed by 0 bases and 6 bases, with 9 bases remaining between them. Germline assignment: CDR1 SGDLS and CDR2 YYNGEE. The CDR3 contains 14 residues. CDR3 bases: TGTGCCAGCAGCGTAGCTCTACAGTCCGGGGAGCTGTTTTTT. Translation gives CASSVALQSGELFF.

The chain joins TRBV7-9 to TRBJ2-3; tentatively, D is TRBD2 (6 bases). The length of the CDR3 is 15 residues. The ends were cut back, 2 bases at V and 4 bases at J, with 13 bases in the middle. Germline CDR1 reads SEHNR; CDR2 reads FQNEAQ (reference sequence). CDR3 loop: CASSLFSGVADTQYF. The CDR3 nucleotides read TGTGCCAGCAGCTTATTTAGCGGTGTGGCAGATACGCAGTATTTT.

The gene calls are TRBV24-1 and TRBJ2-5; 12 nucleotides agree with TRBD2. Looked up from germline, CDR1 is KGHDR and CDR2 is SFDVKD. V was clipped by 7 bases and J by 6 bases; unmatched bases: 8. This CDR3 contains 15 residues. The CDR3 sequence is CATSPSGGAGKTQYF. The CDR3, as DNA: TGTGCCACCAGCCCTAGCGGGGGGGCAGGGAAGACCCAGTACTTC.

This clonotype was picked up a small number of times. The genes are TRBV5-1 and TRBJ1-1; 7 bases are shared with TRBD1. CDR1 is SGHRS and CDR2 is YFSETQ in the germline V gene. V shed 4 bases and J 0 bases; nucleotides not matched to a gene: 9. The CDR3 length is 16 residues. Written as DNA, the CDR3 is TGCGCCAGCAGCCCCAGGGGGGAGCCCATGAACACTGAAGCTTTCTTT. Protein: CASSPRGEPMNTEAFF.

Points on this clonotype: A read error may explain this, as a much larger clone is one base away. The rearrangement uses TRBV5-1 and TRBJ2-7; D ambiguous. Per germline, CDR1 SGHRS and CDR2 YFSETQ. The CDR3 consists of 12 residues. The CDR3 DNA is TGCGCCAGCAGCGAAGACTCCCACGAGCAGTACTTC. The encoded protein is CASSEDSHEQYF.

V and J are TRBV20-1 and TRBJ2-7; D may be TRBD1 (6 bases). V shed 6 bases and J shed 2 bases, with 17 bases lying between them. This CDR3 is built from 14 residues. Per the germline V gene, CDR1 is DFQATT and CDR2 is SNEGSKA (reference sequence). CDR3 region: CSASDRMGTYEQYF. CDR3 coding DNA: TGCAGTGCCTCAGACAGGATGGGAACCTACGAGCAGTACTTC.

This clonotype was recorded many times. This chain connects TRBV3-1 to TRBJ1-1, with unresolved D. This CDR3 comprises 12 residues. Germline values: CDR1 LGHDT, CDR2 YNNKEL (reference sequence). Trimming stripped 0 bases from V and 8 bases from J, with 7 bases between. The CDR3 protein is CASSQDAGEAFF. The CDR3 DNA reads as TGTGCCAGCAGCCAAGATGCTGGGGAAGCTTTCTTT.

The rearrangement links TRBV2 to TRBJ2-3; the D call may be TRBD1 or TRBD2 (6 bases each). The CDR3 covers 14 residues. Trimming stripped 5 bases from V and 10 bases from J, with 19 bases between. From germline, CDR1 is SNHLY and CDR2 FYNNEI. The CDR3 DNA reads TGTGCCAGCAGTTTTATGGGGGGACACGAGGCGCAGTATTTT. Its protein is CASSFMGGHEAQYF.

This clonotype was seen ten or more times. This rearrangement joins TRBV6-5 to TRBJ2-7; maybe TRBD2 (5 bases). CDR1 MNHEY and CDR2 SVGAGI come from the germline V gene. This CDR3 region has 15 residues. Trimming cost V 0 bases and J 2 bases, with 11 bases left between them. Here the CDR3 DNA reads TGTGCCAGCAGTTACTCTAGAGTCGGGACCTACGAGCAGTACTTC. It is translated as CASSYSRVGTYEQYF.

This clonotype was detected many times. The chain uses TRBV19 and TRBJ2-6; 8 bases map to TRBD1. The germline V gene encodes CDR1 LNHDA and CDR2 SQIVND (reference sequence). CDR3 length equals 16 residues. V shed 2 bases and J 4 bases; nucleotides not matched to a gene: 4. The CDR3 loop is CASSIQGAYGANVLTF. The CDR3 nucleotides are TGTGCCAGTAGTATACAGGGGGCGTACGGGGCCAACGTCCTGACTTTC.

The V call is TRBV25-1, the J call TRBJ1-2, with D possibly TRBD1 on 5 matching bases. Germline values: CDR1 MGHDK, CDR2 SYGVNS. V lost 7 bases to trimming and J lost 8 bases, with 17 bases between them. The length of the CDR3 is 13 residues. The CDR3 DNA reads TGTGCCAGCATGAGGGACCATCTGGGAGGCTACACCTTC. Amino acids: CASMRDHLGGYTF.

The chain recombines TRBV12-5 with TRBJ1-1; a possible D gene is TRBD1 (5 bases). The germline gives CDR1 LGHNT, CDR2 FRNRAP. Trimming removed 2 bases from V and 1 base from J, with 11 bases in between. The CDR3 is 15 amino acids. The CDR3 protein is CASGLFRGPNTEAFF. The CDR3 nucleotides are TGTGCTAGTGGTTTGTTTCGGGGACCGAACACTGAAGCTTTCTTT.

This clonotype was counted at least ten times. The chain carries TRBV12-3 or TRBV12-4 and TRBJ2-3; 12 bases map to TRBD2. V lost 0 bases to trimming and J lost 2 bases; unmatched junction nucleotides: 6. This CDR3 spans 18 amino acids. This chain's CDR3 is CASSLAGLAGGVTDTQYF. The CDR3 DNA sequence: TGTGCCAGCAGTTTAGCGGGGCTAGCGGGGGGGGTCACAGATACGCAGTATTTT.

The chain joins TRBV19 to TRBJ2-5; 8 nucleotides match TRBD1. This CDR3 is 15 amino acids long. Germline CDR1 reads LNHDA; CDR2 reads SQIVND (reference sequence). With V trimmed by 8 bases and J by 9 bases, 17 bases remained unmatched. In DNA, the CDR3 is TGTGCCAGTTTGGCGCTTGGGACAGGAAATCAGCCCCAGTACTTC. Translating gives CASLALGTGNQPQYF.

There are many counts of this clonotype. This chain connects TRBV19 to TRBJ2-5; no clear D. The CDR3 covers 13 residues. The V and J ends lost 3 bases and 3 bases respectively, with 8 bases between them. CDR1 and CDR2 from the germline V gene are LNHDA and SQIVND (reference sequence). CDR3 DNA sequence: TGTGCCAGTAGTATGACGATGAAAGAGACCCAGTACTTC. This gives the protein CASSMTMKETQYF. Full variable domain (missing parts from reference TRBV19 and TRBJ2-5): DGGITQSPKYLFRKEGQNVTLSCEQNLNHDAMYWYRQDPGQGLRLIYYSQIVNDFQKGDIAEGYSVSREKKESFPLTVTSAQKNPTAFYLCASSMTMKETQYFGPGTRLLVL.

This clonotype turned up a few times. At one boundary the junction diverges from the germline segment, which might be a read error. The gene calls are TRBV5-5 and TRBJ1-2; maybe TRBD1 (5 bases). CDR1 is SGHKS, CDR2 YYEKEE, per germline (reference sequence). This CDR3 comprises 14 residues. The CDR3 region is CASSPEGLATHYTF. The CDR3 DNA reads TGCGCCAGCAGCCCCGAGGGACTAGCGACTCACTACACCTTC. The whole variable domain, filled in from reference TRBV5-5 and TRBJ1-2, reads DAGVTQSPTHLIKTRGQQVTLRCSPISGHKSVSWYQQVLGQGPQFIFQYYEKEERGRGNFPDRFSARQFPNYSSELNVNALLLGDSALYLCASSPEGLATHYTFGSGTRLTVV.

This clonotype has a single count. The V call is TRBV20-1, the J call TRBJ1-5, with D possibly TRBD1 on 6 matching bases. V was clipped by 1 base and J by 2 bases, with 9 bases between them. CDR3 length: 14 amino acids. The V gene's germline CDR1 is DFQATT and CDR2 SNEGSKA (reference sequence). CDR3 region: CSARGPGGNQPQHF. CDR3 nucleotide sequence: TGCAGTGCTAGAGGGCCAGGGGGCAATCAGCCCCAGCATTTT.

In its sample, this clonotype was seen many times. This chain uses TRBV5-1 with TRBJ2-7, with D possibly being TRBD2 (5 bases). V was shortened by 3 bases and J by 2 bases, with 12 bases between the two germline ends. Germline CDR1 SGHRS, CDR2 YFSETQ. This CDR3 comprises 14 residues. The CDR3 nucleotides are TGCGCCAGCAGCTCTGAGGGTGCAGCCTACGAGCAGTACTTC. It specifies CASSSEGAAYEQYF.

This clonotype was found a few times. A much larger clone sits a single nucleotide away, making a read error possible. The CDR3 does not close with the conserved phenylalanine or tryptophan, likely indicating a read error. The V gene is TRBV6-5, the J gene TRBJ1-2, with D perhaps TRBD1 (5 bases). CDR1 and CDR2 from the germline V gene are MNHEY and SVGAGI. The V end was cut by 6 bases, the J end by 0 bases, with 8 bases between. The CDR3 runs 13 residues. This CDR3 is CASRGTANYGYTL. The CDR3 DNA sequence: TGTGCCAGCAGGGGGACGGCTAACTATGGCTACACCCTC.

The V call is TRBV19, the J call TRBJ2-3; 8 nucleotides line up with TRBD2. This CDR3 contains 14 residues. CDR1 is LNHDA, CDR2 SQIVND, per germline (reference sequence). With V trimmed by 7 bases and J by 2 bases, 5 bases remained unmatched. CDR3 nucleotide sequence: TGTGCCAGTACCGGGAGGGCAGTCACAGATACGCAGTATTTT. Its protein product is CASTGRAVTDTQYF.

This clonotype was recorded at least ten times. V and J are TRBV14 and TRBJ2-2, with no clear D. Germline V gene lookup returns CDR1 SGHDN and CDR2 FVKESK. V shed 3 bases and J shed 1 base, with 12 bases lying between them. The CDR3 has 16 residues. The CDR3: CASSQDRLRNTGELFF. Here the CDR3 DNA reads TGTGCCAGCAGCCAGGACCGCCTGAGGAACACCGGGGAGCTGTTTTTT.

Only a few counts were recorded for this clonotype. A junction end diverges from the germline sequence, so it may reflect a read error. The chain has TRBV9 and TRBJ2-7, with 9 bases identical to TRBD2. This CDR3 region has 17 residues. Germline V gives CDR1 SGDLS, CDR2 YYNGEE. This chain's CDR3 is CASSWGLAGGWSYEQHF. The CDR3 DNA sequence: TGTGCCAGCAGCTGGGGACTAGCAGGGGGTTGGTCATACGAGCAGCACTTC.

The CDR3 reads CSPRLLAGIETQYF. In DNA form, the CDR3 reads TGCAGCCCGAGACTTCTAGCGGGGATAGAGACCCAGTACTTC. This chain connects TRBV29-1 to TRBJ2-5; 9 bases are shared with TRBD2. V trimming: 8 bases; J trimming: 4 bases; junction bases outside the gene matches: 11. The CDR3 consists of 14 residues. Germline V CDR1 and CDR2: SQVTM, ANQGSEA.